This record covers a single T cell receptor beta chain. This clone may be a read error of a much larger clone one base away. From RNA, the CDR3 regions of TCR beta chains were amplified and sequenced. RT-PCR in the first round used HTBI primers; a second-round multiplex PCR followed. TCRdb re-called the multiplex PCR reads through MiXCR, storing one row per CDR3 protein. The table includes 650,000 to 900,000 distinct CDR3 sequences, around 40% detected once. The CDR3 is 13 residues long. Germline CDR1 is KGHDR and CDR2 is SFDVKD. Trimming shortened V by 5 bases and J by 7 bases, and 13 bases separated the two germline ends. This sample is drawn from a study of Graves' ophthalmopathy and Graves' hyperthyroidism. Study background: Pretreatment peripheral blood was obtained at initial diagnosis.

Physicians reached a diagnosis by relying on clinical symptoms, serum thyroxine, TRAb, thyroid ultrasound and orbital computed tomography. The receptor's source is an adult man with Graves' ophthalmopathy. The specimen was peripheral blood. This rearrangement joins TRBV24-1 to TRBJ1-2; possible D gene TRBD1, 5 bases. The CDR3, as DNA: TGTGCCACCAGTGTAGGGCAGGGTGGTGGCTACACCTTC. It encodes CATSVGQGGGYTF.